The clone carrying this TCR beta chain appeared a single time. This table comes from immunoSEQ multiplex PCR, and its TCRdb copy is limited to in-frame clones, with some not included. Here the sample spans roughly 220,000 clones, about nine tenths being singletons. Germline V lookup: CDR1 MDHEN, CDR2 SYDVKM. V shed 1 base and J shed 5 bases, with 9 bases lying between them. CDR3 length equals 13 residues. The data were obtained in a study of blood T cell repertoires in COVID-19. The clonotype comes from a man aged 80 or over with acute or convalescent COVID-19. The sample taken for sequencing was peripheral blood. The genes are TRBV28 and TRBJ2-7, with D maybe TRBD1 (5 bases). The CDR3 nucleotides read TGTGCCAGCAGTTTATTGGGGCTACACGAGCAGTACTTC. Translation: CASSLLGLHEQYF.